What follows is one TCR beta chain and its context. Germline CDR1 and CDR2: MNHEY and SVGAGI. The germline V and J ends were trimmed by 0 bases and 10 bases, with 13 bases remaining between them. This CDR3 is 15 amino acids long. The record originates from a study of T cells in tuberculosis. Overall study: CD1B tetramers identified T cells specific for mycobacterial lipid GMM. Within 7 days of starting treatment, or before, PBMC were stored. A South African cohort included IGRA-negative adolescents, latently infected IGRA-positive adolescents and adults with active tuberculosis.

Described time point: new active TB diagnosis, blood taken before or within 7 days of starting treatment. Tuberculosis was confirmed by positive sputum smear and/or M. tuberculosis culture. Clones were read by immunoSEQ multiplex PCR, and TCRdb kept only the in-frame ones, dropping some. The sample comprises 30,000 to 40,000 clones, 80% to 95% of which are singletons, and 10% to 12% rests with the top ten. The sample consisted of PBMCs, taken at tuberculosis diagnosis. The V call is TRBV6-5, the J call TRBJ1-6, with D perhaps matching TRBD1 (5 bases). The TCR sequence derives from an adult with tuberculosis. CDR3 protein: CASSYSSGDPSPLHF. For the CDR3, the DNA is TGTGCCAGCAGTTACTCATCGGGGGATCCCTCACCCCTCCACTTT.